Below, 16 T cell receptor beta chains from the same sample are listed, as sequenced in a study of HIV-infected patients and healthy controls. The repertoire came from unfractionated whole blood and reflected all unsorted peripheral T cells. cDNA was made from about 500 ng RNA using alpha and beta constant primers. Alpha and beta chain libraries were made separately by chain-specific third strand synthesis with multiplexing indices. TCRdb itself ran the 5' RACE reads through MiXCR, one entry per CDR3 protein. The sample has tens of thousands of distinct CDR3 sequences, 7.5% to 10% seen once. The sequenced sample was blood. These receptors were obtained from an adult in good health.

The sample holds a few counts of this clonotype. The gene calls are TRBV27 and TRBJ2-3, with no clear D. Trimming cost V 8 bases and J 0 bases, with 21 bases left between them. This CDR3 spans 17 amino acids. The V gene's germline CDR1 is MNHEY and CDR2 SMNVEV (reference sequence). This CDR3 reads CASRRVREELSTDTQYF. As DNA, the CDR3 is TGTGCCAGCCGACGGGTGCGAGAAGAACTGAGCACAGATACGCAGTATTTT.

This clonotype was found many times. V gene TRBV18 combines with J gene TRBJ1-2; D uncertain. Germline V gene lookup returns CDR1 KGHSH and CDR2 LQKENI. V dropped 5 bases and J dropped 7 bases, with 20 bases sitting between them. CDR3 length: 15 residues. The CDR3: CASSKDNIVWGGYTF. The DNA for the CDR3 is TGTGCCAGCTCAAAAGACAATATCGTTTGGGGTGGCTACACCTTC. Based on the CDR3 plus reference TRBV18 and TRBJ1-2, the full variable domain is NAGVMQNPRHLVRRRGQEARLRCSPMKGHSHVYWYRQLPEEGLKFMVYLQKENIIDESGMPKERFSAEFPKEGPSILRIQQVVRGDSAAYFCASSKDNIVWGGYTFGSGTRLTVV.

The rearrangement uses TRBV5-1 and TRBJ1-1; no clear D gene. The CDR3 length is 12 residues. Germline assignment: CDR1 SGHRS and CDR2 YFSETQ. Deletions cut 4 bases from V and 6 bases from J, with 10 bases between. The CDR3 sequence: CASSAREAEAFF. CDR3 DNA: TGCGCCAGCAGCGCCCGGGAGGCTGAAGCTTTCTTT.

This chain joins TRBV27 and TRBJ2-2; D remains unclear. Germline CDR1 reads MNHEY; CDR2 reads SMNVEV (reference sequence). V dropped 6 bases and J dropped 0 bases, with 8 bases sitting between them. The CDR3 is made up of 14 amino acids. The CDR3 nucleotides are TGTGCCAGCAGGGTTCCGACGAACACCGGGGAGCTGTTTTTT. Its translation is CASRVPTNTGELFF.

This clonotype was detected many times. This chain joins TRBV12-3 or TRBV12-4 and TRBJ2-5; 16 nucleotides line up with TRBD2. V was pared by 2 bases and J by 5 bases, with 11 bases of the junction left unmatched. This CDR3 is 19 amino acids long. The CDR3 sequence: CASSLYRGTSGGADETQYF. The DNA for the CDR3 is TGTGCCAGCAGTTTATATCGAGGGACTAGCGGGGGGGCCGATGAGACCCAGTACTTC.

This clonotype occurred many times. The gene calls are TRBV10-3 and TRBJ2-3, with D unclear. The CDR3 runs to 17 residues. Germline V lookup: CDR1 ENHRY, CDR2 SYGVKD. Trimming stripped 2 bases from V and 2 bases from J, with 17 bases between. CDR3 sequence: CAISERFNRTNTDTQYF. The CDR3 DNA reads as TGTGCCATCAGTGAGCGGTTTAACAGAACCAACACAGATACGCAGTATTTT.

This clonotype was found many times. This chain's CDR3 is CASRGTGGAGSNQPQHF. CDR3 sequence (DNA): TGTGCCAGCAGGGGGACAGGGGGCGCGGGTAGCAATCAGCCCCAGCATTTT. The chain links TRBV27 to TRBJ1-5; 12 nucleotides match TRBD1. Trimming cost V 6 bases and J 0 bases; bases outside gene matches: 6. This CDR3 comprises 17 residues. CDR1 and CDR2 from the germline V gene are MNHEY and SMNVEV (reference sequence).

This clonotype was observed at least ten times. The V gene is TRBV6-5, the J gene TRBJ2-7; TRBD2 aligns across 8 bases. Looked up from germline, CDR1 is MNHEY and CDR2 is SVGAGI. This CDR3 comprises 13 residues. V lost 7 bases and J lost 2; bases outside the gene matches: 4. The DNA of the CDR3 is TGTGCCAGCAAGGACGGGGGGGCCTACGAGCAGTACTTC. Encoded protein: CASKDGGAYEQYF.

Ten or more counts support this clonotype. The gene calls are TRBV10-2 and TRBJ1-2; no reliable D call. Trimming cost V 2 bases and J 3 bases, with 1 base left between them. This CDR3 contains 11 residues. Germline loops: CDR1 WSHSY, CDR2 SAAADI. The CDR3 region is CASSEDYGYTF. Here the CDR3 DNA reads TGCGCCAGCAGTGAGGACTATGGCTACACCTTC.

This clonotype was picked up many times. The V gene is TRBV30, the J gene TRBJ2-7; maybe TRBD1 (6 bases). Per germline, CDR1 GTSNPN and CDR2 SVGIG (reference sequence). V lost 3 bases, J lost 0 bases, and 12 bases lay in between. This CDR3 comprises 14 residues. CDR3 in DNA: TGTGCCTGGAGCACAGGGTCCGTCTCCTACGAGCAGTACTTC. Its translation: CAWSTGSVSYEQYF.

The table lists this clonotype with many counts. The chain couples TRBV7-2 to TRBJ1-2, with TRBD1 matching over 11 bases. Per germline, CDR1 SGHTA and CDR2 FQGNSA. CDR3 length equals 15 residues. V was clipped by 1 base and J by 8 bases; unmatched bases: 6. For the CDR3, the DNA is TGTGCCAGCAGCTTAGGCTTGGACAGGGGGCACGGCTACACCTTC. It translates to CASSLGLDRGHGYTF.

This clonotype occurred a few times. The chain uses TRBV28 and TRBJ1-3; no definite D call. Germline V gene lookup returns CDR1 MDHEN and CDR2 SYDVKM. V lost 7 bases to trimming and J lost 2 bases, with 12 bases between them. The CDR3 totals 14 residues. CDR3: CASTPLNTGNTIYF. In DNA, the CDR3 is TGTGCCAGCACCCCTTTGAACACTGGAAACACCATATATTTT. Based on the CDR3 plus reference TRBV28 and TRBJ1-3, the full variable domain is DVKVTQSSRYLVKRTGEKVFLECVQDMDHENMFWYRQDPGLGLRLIYFSYDVKMKEKGDIPEGYSVSREKKERFSLILESASTNQTSMYLCASTPLNTGNTIYFGEGSWLTVV.

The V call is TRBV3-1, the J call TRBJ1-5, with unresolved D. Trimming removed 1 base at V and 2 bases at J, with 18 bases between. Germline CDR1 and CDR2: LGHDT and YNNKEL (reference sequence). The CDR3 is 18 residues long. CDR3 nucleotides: TGTGCCAGCAGCCAAGGGGTAGTCAGTGGCGAGGGCAATCAGCCCCAGCATTTT. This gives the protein CASSQGVVSGEGNQPQHF.

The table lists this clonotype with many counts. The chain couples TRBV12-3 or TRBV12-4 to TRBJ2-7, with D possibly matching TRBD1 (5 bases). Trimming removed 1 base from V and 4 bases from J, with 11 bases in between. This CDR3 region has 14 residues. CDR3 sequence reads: CASSLEGPAYEQYF. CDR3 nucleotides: TGTGCCAGCAGTTTAGAGGGGCCGGCATACGAGCAGTACTTC.

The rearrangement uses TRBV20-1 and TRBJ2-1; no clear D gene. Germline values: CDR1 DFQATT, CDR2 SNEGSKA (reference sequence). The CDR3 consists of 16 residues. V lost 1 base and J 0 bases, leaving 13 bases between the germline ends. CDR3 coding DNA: TGCAGTGCTAGAGCCGCCGACTCGAGCTCCTACAATGAGCAGTTCTTC. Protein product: CSARAADSSSYNEQFF.

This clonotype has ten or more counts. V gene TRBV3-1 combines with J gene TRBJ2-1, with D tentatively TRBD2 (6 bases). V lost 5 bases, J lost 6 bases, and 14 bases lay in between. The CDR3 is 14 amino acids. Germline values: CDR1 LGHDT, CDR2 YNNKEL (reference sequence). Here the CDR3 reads CASSSQWGVNEQFF. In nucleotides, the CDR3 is TGTGCCAGCAGCTCCCAGTGGGGGGTCAATGAGCAGTTCTTC.